Below are 24 T cell receptor beta chains sequenced from a single sample in a study of shared clonotypes between healthy human individuals. Terminally differentiated effector memory CD45RA+ cells were excluded from the naive CD8 cells, which were CD45RO-negative and positively selected for CCR7. Some clones are missing from TCRdb's copy, which holds only in-frame ones; the method was immunoSEQ multiplex PCR. The table includes hundreds of thousands of clones, approximately 96% detected once. Source material: naive CD8+ T cells sorted from blood. All receptors come from a woman in her twenties or thirties in good health.

The rearrangement uses TRBV5-4 and TRBJ2-3; D possibly uses TRBD1 or TRBD2 (7 bases each). Germline assignment: CDR1 SGHNT and CDR2 YYREEE (reference sequence). The CDR3 consists of 17 residues. Trimming left V 0 bases short and J 4 bases short, with 18 bases between. In nucleotides, the CDR3 is TGTGCCAGCAGCTTGGAGGGAGCGACAGGGAGGGCAGATACGCAGTATTTT. Translating gives CASSLEGATGRADTQYF. Full variable domain (missing parts from reference TRBV5-4 and TRBJ2-3): ETGVTQSPTHLIKTRGQQVTLRCSSQSGHNTVSWYQQALGQGPQFIFQYYREEENGRGNFPPRFSGLQFPNYSSELNVNALELDDSALYLCASSLEGATGRADTQYFGPGTRLTVL.

The V gene is TRBV19, the J gene TRBJ2-5, with a possible D match to TRBD2 (6 bases). Trimming pared 5 bases from V and 3 bases from J, leaving 10 bases between. The length of the CDR3 is 13 residues. Per the germline V gene, CDR1 is LNHDA and CDR2 is SQIVND (reference sequence). CDR3 DNA: TGTGCCAGTAGTCGGGACTTAGAAGAGACCCAGTACTTC. This gives the protein CASSRDLEETQYF.

The chain recombines TRBV6-5 with TRBJ1-5; D unresolved. The CDR3 is 14 residues long. Trimming left V 4 bases short and J 6 bases short, with 13 bases between. Germline CDR1 reads MNHEY; CDR2 reads SVGAGI. CDR3 bases: TGTGCCAGCAGTTTGGGTCGCACGGGTCAGCCCCAGCATTTT. It yields the protein CASSLGRTGQPQHF.

The V and J genes are TRBV29-1 and TRBJ1-2; TRBD1 is a possible D gene (5 bases). Looked up from germline, CDR1 is SQVTM and CDR2 is ANQGSEA. The CDR3 spans 13 residues. The V and J ends lost 0 bases and 6 bases respectively, with 11 bases between them. DNA of the CDR3: TGCAGCGTTGAAGATGGGGGACTAAATGGCTACACCTTC. This codes for CSVEDGGLNGYTF.

This chain connects TRBV6-1 to TRBJ2-7; D is unclear. V gave up 0 bases and J gave up 3 bases, with 6 bases separating them. The CDR3 is 13 amino acids. In germline, CDR1 is MNHNS, CDR2 SASEGT. The CDR3 DNA reads as TGTGCCAGCAGTGAAGCCGCCAGCTACGAGCAGTACTTC. The encoded protein is CASSEAASYEQYF.

The genes are TRBV5-5 and TRBJ2-7, with D unresolved. V was clipped by 0 bases and J by 3 bases, with 7 bases between them. Germline V lookup: CDR1 SGHKS, CDR2 YYEKEE (reference sequence). This CDR3 has 13 residues. The CDR3 loop reads CASSLDASYEQYF. DNA for the CDR3: TGTGCCAGCAGCTTGGACGCGAGCTACGAGCAGTACTTC.

V is TRBV28 and J is TRBJ2-3, with unresolved D. V was trimmed by 2 bases and J by 6 bases, leaving 9 bases between them. This CDR3 region has 13 residues. Per germline, CDR1 MDHEN and CDR2 SYDVKM. CDR3 in amino acids: CASSLRALDTQYF. In DNA, the CDR3 is TGTGCCAGCAGTTTAAGGGCGCTGGATACGCAGTATTTT.

The chain combines TRBV5-4 with TRBJ2-7; a weak D match, TRBD2 (6 bases). The CDR3 loop spans 15 amino acids. V lost 0 bases and J 0 bases, leaving 10 bases between the germline ends. Germline V gene sequence: CDR1 SGHNT, CDR2 YYREEE (reference sequence). This chain's CDR3 is CASSLEGGYSYEQYF. Written as DNA, the CDR3 is TGTGCCAGCAGCTTGGAGGGAGGCTACTCCTACGAGCAGTACTTC.

The genes are TRBV27 and TRBJ1-5, with TRBD1 as a possible D gene (5 bases). In germline, CDR1 is MNHEY, CDR2 SMNVEV (reference sequence). This CDR3 has 14 residues. Trimming pared 8 bases from V and 0 bases from J, leaving 11 bases between. As DNA, the CDR3 is TGTGCCAGCCAAGTTGGGGGTAGCAATCAGCCCCAGCATTTT. This encodes CASQVGGSNQPQHF.

The chain combines TRBV28 with TRBJ2-3; D unclear. The CDR3 contains 12 residues. The germline V and J ends were trimmed by 3 bases and 2 bases, with 3 bases remaining between them. The germline V gene encodes CDR1 MDHEN and CDR2 SYDVKM. The CDR3 protein is CASSLFTDTQYF. CDR3 nucleotide sequence: TGTGCCAGCAGTTTGTTCACAGATACGCAGTATTTT.

Comment on this clone: The same CDR3 can be traced to other DNA sequences in this sample. CDR3 sequence: CASSLGQGMSYEQYF. As DNA, the CDR3 is TGCGCCAGCAGCTTAGGGCAGGGCATGTCCTACGAGCAGTACTTC. V usage is TRBV5-1 and J usage is TRBJ2-7; possibly TRBD1 for D (5 bases). From germline, CDR1 is SGHRS and CDR2 YFSETQ. The CDR3 loop spans 15 amino acids. V lost 2 bases and J lost 1, with 13 bases in between.

The chain has TRBV28 and TRBJ2-7; possible D gene TRBD2, 6 bases. V was clipped by 5 bases and J by 4 bases, with 18 bases between them. The CDR3 loop spans 15 amino acids. Per germline, CDR1 MDHEN and CDR2 SYDVKM. The CDR3 spells CASSPPRGTSYEQYF. The CDR3 coding sequence is TGTGCCAGCAGTCCCCCCCGGGGGACCTCATACGAGCAGTACTTC.

This clone has only one observation. The rearrangement uses TRBV19 and TRBJ2-2, with D possibly matching TRBD1 (6 bases). The CDR3 is 14 residues long. The V end was cut by 9 bases, the J end by 7 bases, with 18 bases between. Germline V CDR1 and CDR2: LNHDA, SQIVND (reference sequence). The DNA of the CDR3 is TGTGCCAGCACAGGCAGGGGTGTCATCGGGGAGCTGTTTTTT. Protein: CASTGRGVIGELFF.

The chain uses TRBV18 and TRBJ2-7; 15 bases agree with TRBD2. The CDR3 is 20 residues long. Trimming took 4 bases from V and 2 from J; bases not matched to a gene: 15. From germline, CDR1 is KGHSH and CDR2 LQKENI. The CDR3 reads CASSHKEGLAGGLPPYEQYF. The CDR3 bases are TGTGCCAGCTCACACAAGGAGGGACTAGCGGGAGGCCTGCCCCCCTACGAGCAGTACTTC.

The chain recombines TRBV28 with TRBJ2-1; 12 bases map to TRBD2. The germline V gene has CDR1 MDHEN and CDR2 SYDVKM. The CDR3 runs to 19 residues. The V and J ends lost 3 bases and 4 bases, in that order; junction bases with no gene match: 13. Here the CDR3 reads CASSFWLAGGPIWYNEQFF. DNA of the CDR3: TGTGCCAGCAGTTTCTGGCTAGCGGGAGGGCCGATTTGGTACAATGAGCAGTTCTTC.

A note on this clone: Different DNA sequences within this sample yield the same CDR3. This sequence joins TRBV9 and TRBJ2-2; no firm D call. Germline CDR1 is SGDLS and CDR2 is YYNGEE. V was cut by 1 base and J by 6 bases, with 1 base left in between. This CDR3 comprises 11 residues. CDR3 region: CASSVSGELFF. The CDR3 nucleotides read TGTGCCAGCAGCGTATCCGGGGAGCTGTTTTTT.

The rearrangement joins TRBV28 to TRBJ2-5; D is undetermined. CDR1 MDHEN and CDR2 SYDVKM come from the germline V gene. The CDR3 covers 13 residues. V was clipped by 6 bases and J by 4 bases, with 12 bases between them. CDR3 protein: CASRQTNGETQYF. The CDR3 DNA sequence: TGTGCCAGCAGACAAACGAACGGAGAGACCCAGTACTTC. The full variable domain, completed using reference TRBV28 and TRBJ2-5, is DVKVTQSSRYLVKRTGEKVFLECVQDMDHENMFWYRQDPGLGLRLIYFSYDVKMKEKGDIPEGYSVSREKKERFSLILESASTNQTSMYLCASRQTNGETQYFGPGTRLLVL.

This chain joins TRBV27 and TRBJ1-5; D is unresolved. V was clipped by 0 bases and J by 2 bases, with 11 bases between them. This CDR3 region has 16 residues. Germline values: CDR1 MNHEY, CDR2 SMNVEV (reference sequence). The CDR3 region is CASSLSAGDRNQPQHF. The CDR3 bases are TGTGCCAGCAGTTTATCGGCGGGAGATCGCAATCAGCCCCAGCATTTT.

The chain has TRBV27 and TRBJ2-2; tentatively, D is TRBD2 (5 bases). Germline loops: CDR1 MNHEY, CDR2 SMNVEV (reference sequence). This CDR3 is 16 amino acids long. V lost 3 bases and J 5 bases, leaving 16 bases between the germline ends. The DNA for the CDR3 is TGTGCCAGCAGTTTTGTTTCCCAGCCGGGGACCGGGGAGCTGTTTTTT. Its translation is CASSFVSQPGTGELFF.

The chain carries TRBV28 and TRBJ2-5, with TRBD1 matching 9 bases. Judging by the DNA end, TRBJ2-7 fits better; the J call may be wrong. The germline V gene encodes CDR1 MDHEN and CDR2 SYDVKM. CDR3 length: 14 residues. CDR3 DNA: TGTGCCAGCAGTTCCGGGACAGGGTATCACGAGCAGTACTTC. As protein: CASSSGTGYHEQYF.

This chain joins TRBV6-5 and TRBJ1-1; weak D call: TRBD1 (6 bases). V was pared by 8 bases and J by 11 bases, with 18 bases between. This CDR3 spans 12 amino acids. Per germline, CDR1 MNHEY and CDR2 SVGAGI. CDR3 coding DNA: TGTGCCAGCGTAGGGATTAGGGGGTTGGCTTTCTTT. Its protein product is CASVGIRGLAFF.

The rearrangement joins TRBV28 to TRBJ2-1; 9 nucleotides match TRBD1. V was clipped by 5 bases and J by 9 bases; unmatched bases: 17. This CDR3 has 17 residues. Germline V gene sequence: CDR1 MDHEN, CDR2 SYDVKM. CDR3 DNA sequence: TGTGCCAGCAGTCCAATATTGGGACAGGGTCTCGGAACTGAGCAGTTCTTC. Translating it yields CASSPILGQGLGTEQFF.

The count of this clone is one. The chain recombines TRBV19 with TRBJ2-7; D is uncertain. Germline V gives CDR1 LNHDA, CDR2 SQIVND (reference sequence). V was cut by 5 bases and J by 1 base, with 12 bases left in between. The CDR3 sequence is 14 residues long. This CDR3 is CASSYTARSYEQYF. Written as DNA, the CDR3 is TGTGCCAGTAGTTACACAGCCAGGTCCTACGAGCAGTACTTC.

The chain is built from TRBV19 and TRBJ2-3; D uncertain. V was pared by 5 bases and J by 5 bases, with 11 bases between. The CDR3 contains 13 residues. The V gene's germline CDR1 is LNHDA and CDR2 SQIVND (reference sequence). CDR3 loop: CASSPRTLDTQYF. The CDR3 DNA reads TGTGCCAGTAGTCCCCGGACCCTAGATACGCAGTATTTT.